The text below deals with one T cell receptor beta chain. The sample comes from a study of PD-L1 blockade in urothelial cancer. As to time point: peripheral blood 6 weeks after treatment start. The study enrolled patients with locally advanced or metastatic urothelial carcinoma. Assay used: immunoSEQ multiplex PCR; TCRdb lists only in-frame clones, some missing. The sample has about 50,000 clones, 88% seen once; the top ten hold 2% to 3%. This CDR3 has 14 amino acids. CDR1 is SNHLY and CDR2 is FYNNEI in the germline V gene. Trimming took off 4 bases at V and 5 bases at J, with 12 bases between the two ends.

The rearrangement links TRBV2 to TRBJ2-1; possibly TRBD1 for D (6 bases). This material consisted of PBMCs, taken around atezolizumab (anti-PD-L1) treatment. The sequence was collected from a man between 60 and 75 years old with urothelial cancer. CDR3 amino acids: CASSVRQANNEQFF. CDR3 nucleotide sequence: TGTGCCAGCAGTGTCCGACAGGCAAACAATGAGCAGTTCTTC.